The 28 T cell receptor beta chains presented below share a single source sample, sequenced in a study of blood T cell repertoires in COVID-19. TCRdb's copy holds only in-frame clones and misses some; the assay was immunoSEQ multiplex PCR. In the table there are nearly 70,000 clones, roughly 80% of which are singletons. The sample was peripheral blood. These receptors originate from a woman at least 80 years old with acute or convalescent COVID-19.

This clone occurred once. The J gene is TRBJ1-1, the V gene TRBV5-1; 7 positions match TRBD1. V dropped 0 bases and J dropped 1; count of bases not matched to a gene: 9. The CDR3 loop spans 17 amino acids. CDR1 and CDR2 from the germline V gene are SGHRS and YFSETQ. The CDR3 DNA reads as TGCGCCAGCAGCTTGGCTCCCGGGACAGTTCAGAACACTGAAGCTTTCTTT. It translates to CASSLAPGTVQNTEAFF.

Here the CDR3 reads CASFHSGGGQETQYF. Written as DNA, the CDR3 is TGTGCCAGCTTCCATTCGGGGGGAGGACAAGAGACCCAGTACTTC. J is TRBJ2-5 and V is TRBV11-2, with 7 bases that match TRBD2. Per germline, CDR1 SGHAT and CDR2 FQNNGV. The length of the CDR3 is 15 residues. The ends lost 8 bases at V and 2 bases at J; junction bases unmatched: 11.

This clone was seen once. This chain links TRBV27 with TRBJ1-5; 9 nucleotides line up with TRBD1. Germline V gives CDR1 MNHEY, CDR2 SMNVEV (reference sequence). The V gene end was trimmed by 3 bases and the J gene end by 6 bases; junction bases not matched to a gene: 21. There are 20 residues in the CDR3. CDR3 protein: CASSLRTPSVWDRAAQPQHF. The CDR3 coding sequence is TGTGCCAGCAGTTTGAGGACCCCCTCCGTATGGGACAGGGCCGCTCAGCCCCAGCATTTT.

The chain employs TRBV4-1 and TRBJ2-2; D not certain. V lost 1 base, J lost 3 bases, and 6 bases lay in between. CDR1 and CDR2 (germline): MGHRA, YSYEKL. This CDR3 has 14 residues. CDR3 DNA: TGCGCCAGCAGCCAAGTTCCCTACACCGGGGAGCTGTTTTTT. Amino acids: CASSQVPYTGELFF.

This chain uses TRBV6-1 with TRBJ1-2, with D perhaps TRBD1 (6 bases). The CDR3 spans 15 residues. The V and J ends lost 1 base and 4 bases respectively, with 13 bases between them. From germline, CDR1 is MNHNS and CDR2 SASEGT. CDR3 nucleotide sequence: TGTGCCAGCAGTGAAGACAGGGCCCGCCTCTATGGCTACACCTTC. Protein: CASSEDRARLYGYTF.

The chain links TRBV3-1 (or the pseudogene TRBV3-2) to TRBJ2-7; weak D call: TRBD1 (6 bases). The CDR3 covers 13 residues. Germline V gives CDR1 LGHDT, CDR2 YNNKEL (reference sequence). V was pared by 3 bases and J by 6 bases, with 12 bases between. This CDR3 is CASSHTPQGEQYF. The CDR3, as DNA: TGTGCCAGCAGCCATACTCCACAGGGCGAGCAGTACTTC.

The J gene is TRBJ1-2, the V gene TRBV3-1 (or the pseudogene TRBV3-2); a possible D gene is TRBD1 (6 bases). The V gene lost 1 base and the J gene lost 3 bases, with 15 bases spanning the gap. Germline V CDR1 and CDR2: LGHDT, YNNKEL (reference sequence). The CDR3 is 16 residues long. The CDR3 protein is CASSQVWGPADYGYTF. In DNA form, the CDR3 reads TGTGCCAGCAGCCAAGTATGGGGGCCGGCGGACTATGGCTACACCTTC.

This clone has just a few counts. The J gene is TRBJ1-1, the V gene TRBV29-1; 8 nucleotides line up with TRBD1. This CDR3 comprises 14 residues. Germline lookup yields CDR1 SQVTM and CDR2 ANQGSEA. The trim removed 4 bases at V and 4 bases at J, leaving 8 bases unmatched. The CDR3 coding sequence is TGCAGCGTTGGTACTTGGGGACAGGCCACTGAAGCTTTCTTT. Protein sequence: CSVGTWGQATEAFF. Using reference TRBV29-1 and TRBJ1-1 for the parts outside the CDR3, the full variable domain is SAVISQKPSRDICQRGTSLTIQCQVDSQVTMMFWYRQQPGQSLTLIATANQGSEATYESGFVIDKFPISRPNLTFSTLTVSNMSPEDSSIYLCSVGTWGQATEAFFGQGTRLTVV.

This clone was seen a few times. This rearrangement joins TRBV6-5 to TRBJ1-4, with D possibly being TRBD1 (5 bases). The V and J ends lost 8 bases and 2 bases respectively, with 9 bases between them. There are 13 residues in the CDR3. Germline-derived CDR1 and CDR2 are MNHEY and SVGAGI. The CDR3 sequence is CASLGQTNEKLFF. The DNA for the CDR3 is TGTGCCAGCCTGGGGCAGACTAATGAAAAACTGTTTTTT.

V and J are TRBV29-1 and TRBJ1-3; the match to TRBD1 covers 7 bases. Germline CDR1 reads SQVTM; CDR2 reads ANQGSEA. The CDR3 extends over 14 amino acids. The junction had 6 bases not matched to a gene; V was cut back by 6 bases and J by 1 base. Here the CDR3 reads CSVGETGSGNTIYF. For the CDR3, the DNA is TGCAGCGTAGGGGAGACAGGGTCTGGAAACACCATATATTTT. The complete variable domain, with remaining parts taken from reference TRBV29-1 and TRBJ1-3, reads SAVISQKPSRDICQRGTSLTIQCQVDSQVTMMFWYRQQPGQSLTLIATANQGSEATYESGFVIDKFPISRPNLTFSTLTVSNMSPEDSSIYLCSVGETGSGNTIYFGEGSWLTVV.

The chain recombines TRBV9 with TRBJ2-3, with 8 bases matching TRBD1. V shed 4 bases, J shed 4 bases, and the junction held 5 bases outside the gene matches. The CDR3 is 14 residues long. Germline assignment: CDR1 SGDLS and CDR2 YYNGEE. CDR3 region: CASSFGQGADTQYF. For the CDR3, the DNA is TGTGCCAGCAGCTTCGGACAGGGCGCAGATACGCAGTATTTT. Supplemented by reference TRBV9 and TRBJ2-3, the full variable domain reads DSGVTQTPKHLITATGQRVTLRCSPRSGDLSVYWYQQSLDQGLQFLIQYYNGEERAKGNILERFSAQQFPDLHSELNLSSLELGDSALYFCASSFGQGADTQYFGPGTRLTVL.

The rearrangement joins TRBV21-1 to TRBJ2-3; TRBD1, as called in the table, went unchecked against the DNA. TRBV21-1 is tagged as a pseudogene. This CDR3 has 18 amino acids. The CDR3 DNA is TGTGCCAGCAGCAAGGGGGCCGGGACATTAAGAAGGGCAGATACGCAGTATTTT. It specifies CASSKGAGTLRRADTQYF.

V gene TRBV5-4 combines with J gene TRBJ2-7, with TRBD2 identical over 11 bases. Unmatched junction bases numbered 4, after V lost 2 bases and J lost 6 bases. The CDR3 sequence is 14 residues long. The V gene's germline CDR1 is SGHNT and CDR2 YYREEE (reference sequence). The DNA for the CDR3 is TGTGCCAGCAGCTTTCAACTAGCGGGGGCCGAGCAGTACTTC. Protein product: CASSFQLAGAEQYF.

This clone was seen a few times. DNA for the CDR3: TGTGCCAGCAGTGACGGCCGGTGGAGCTATGGCTACACCTTC. Residues: CASSDGRWSYGYTF. The chain is built from TRBV6-4 and TRBJ1-2, with D unresolved. With 2 bases removed from V and 4 bases from J, the gap between germline ends came to 11 bases. Germline CDR1 MRHNA, CDR2 SNTAGT. The CDR3 totals 14 residues.

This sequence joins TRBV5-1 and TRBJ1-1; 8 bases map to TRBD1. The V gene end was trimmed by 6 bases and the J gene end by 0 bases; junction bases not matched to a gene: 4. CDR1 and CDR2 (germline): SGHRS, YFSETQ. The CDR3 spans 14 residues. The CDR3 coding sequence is TGCGCCAGCACAGGGGGCTGGATGAACACTGAAGCTTTCTTT. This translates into CASTGGWMNTEAFF.

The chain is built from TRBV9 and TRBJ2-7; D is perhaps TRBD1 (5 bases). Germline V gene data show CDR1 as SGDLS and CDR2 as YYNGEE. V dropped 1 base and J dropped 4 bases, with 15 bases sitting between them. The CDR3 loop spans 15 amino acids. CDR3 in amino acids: CASSVTQVEFYEQYF. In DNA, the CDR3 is TGTGCCAGCAGCGTAACACAGGTTGAATTTTACGAGCAGTACTTC. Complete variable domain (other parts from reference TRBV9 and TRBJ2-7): DSGVTQTPKHLITATGQRVTLRCSPRSGDLSVYWYQQSLDQGLQFLIQYYNGEERAKGNILERFSAQQFPDLHSELNLSSLELGDSALYFCASSVTQVEFYEQYFGPGTRLTVT.

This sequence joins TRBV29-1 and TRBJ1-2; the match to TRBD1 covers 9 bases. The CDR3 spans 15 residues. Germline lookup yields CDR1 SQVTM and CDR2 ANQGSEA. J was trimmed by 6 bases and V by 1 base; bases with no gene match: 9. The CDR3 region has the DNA TGCAGCGTTGAAGCCCCGACAGGGGGTAGGGATGGCTACACCTTC. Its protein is CSVEAPTGGRDGYTF.

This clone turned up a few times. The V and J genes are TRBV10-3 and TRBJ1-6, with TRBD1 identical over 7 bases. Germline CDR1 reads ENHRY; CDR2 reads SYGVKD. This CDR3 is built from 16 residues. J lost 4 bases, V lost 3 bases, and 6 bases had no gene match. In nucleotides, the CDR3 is TGTGCCATCAGTGAAAGGGACAGCGAATATAATTCACCCCTCCACTTT. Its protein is CAISERDSEYNSPLHF.

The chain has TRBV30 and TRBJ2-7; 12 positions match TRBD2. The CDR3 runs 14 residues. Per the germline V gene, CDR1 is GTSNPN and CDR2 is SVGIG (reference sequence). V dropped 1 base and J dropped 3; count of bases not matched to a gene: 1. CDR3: CAWSALAGGYEQYF. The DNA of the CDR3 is TGTGCCTGGAGTGCACTAGCGGGGGGCTACGAGCAGTACTTC.

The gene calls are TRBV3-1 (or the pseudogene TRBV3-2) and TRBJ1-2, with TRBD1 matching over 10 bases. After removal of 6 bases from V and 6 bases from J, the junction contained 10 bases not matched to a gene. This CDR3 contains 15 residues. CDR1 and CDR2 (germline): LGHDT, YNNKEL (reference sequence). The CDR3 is CASRASGQGIDGYTF. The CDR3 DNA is TGTGCCAGCAGAGCTTCGGGACAGGGGATTGATGGCTACACCTTC.

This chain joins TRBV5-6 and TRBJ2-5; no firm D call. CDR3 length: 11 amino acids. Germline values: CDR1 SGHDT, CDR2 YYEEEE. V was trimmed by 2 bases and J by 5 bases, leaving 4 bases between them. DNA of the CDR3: TGTGCCAGCAGCTTCAGGGAGACCCAGTACTTC. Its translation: CASSFRETQYF.

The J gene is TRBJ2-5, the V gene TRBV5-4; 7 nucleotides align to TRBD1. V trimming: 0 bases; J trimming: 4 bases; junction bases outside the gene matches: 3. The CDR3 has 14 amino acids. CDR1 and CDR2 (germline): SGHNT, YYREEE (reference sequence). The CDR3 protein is CASSLADRVETQYF. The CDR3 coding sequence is TGTGCCAGCAGCTTGGCCGACAGGGTAGAGACCCAGTACTTC.

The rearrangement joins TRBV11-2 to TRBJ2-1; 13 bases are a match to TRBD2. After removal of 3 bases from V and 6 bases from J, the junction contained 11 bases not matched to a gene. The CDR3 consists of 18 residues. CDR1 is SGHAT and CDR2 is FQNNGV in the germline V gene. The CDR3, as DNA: TGTGCCAGCAGCTTTTCGACTAGCGGGGGGTTTTCGATCAATGAGCAGTTCTTC. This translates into CASSFSTSGGFSINEQFF.

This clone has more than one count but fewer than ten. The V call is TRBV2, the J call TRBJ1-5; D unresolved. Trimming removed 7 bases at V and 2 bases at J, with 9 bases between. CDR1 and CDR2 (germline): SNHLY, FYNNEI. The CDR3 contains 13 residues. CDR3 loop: CASTGDRNQPQHF. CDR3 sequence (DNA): TGTGCCAGCACCGGAGACCGCAATCAGCCCCAGCATTTT.

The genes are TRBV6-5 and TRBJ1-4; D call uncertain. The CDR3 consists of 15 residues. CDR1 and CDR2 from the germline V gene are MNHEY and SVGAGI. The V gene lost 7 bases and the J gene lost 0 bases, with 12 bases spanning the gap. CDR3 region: CASTQNFATNEKLFF. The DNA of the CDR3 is TGTGCCAGCACCCAAAACTTTGCAACTAATGAAAAACTGTTTTTT.

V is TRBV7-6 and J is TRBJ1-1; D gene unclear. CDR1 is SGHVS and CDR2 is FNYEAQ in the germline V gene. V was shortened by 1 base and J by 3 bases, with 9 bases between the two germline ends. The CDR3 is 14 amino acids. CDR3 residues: CASSLGGQYTEAFF. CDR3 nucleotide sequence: TGTGCCAGCAGCTTAGGAGGGCAATACACTGAAGCTTTCTTT.

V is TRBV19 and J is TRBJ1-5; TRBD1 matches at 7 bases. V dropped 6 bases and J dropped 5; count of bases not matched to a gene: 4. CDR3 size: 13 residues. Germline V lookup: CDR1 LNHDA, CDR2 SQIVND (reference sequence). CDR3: CASRRGQDQPQHF. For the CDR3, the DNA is TGTGCCAGTAGAAGGGGGCAGGATCAGCCCCAGCATTTT.

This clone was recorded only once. This CDR3 reads CASSLESTGVAYEQYF. The CDR3 DNA reads TGTGCCAGCAGCTTGGAGTCAACAGGGGTAGCCTACGAGCAGTACTTC. The chain combines TRBV5-5 with TRBJ2-7; 7 nucleotides line up with TRBD1. Trimming removed 0 bases from V and 2 bases from J; junction bases left unmatched: 8. This CDR3 comprises 16 residues. Germline V gene lookup returns CDR1 SGHKS and CDR2 YYEKEE (reference sequence).